The source of this T cell receptor beta chain is a study of cytomegalovirus exposure and HLA in healthy donors. Study-level background: Counted in an early data release were approximately 85 million unique TCRs from HLA-typed donors.

60 Vbeta and 13 Jbeta primers were used in PCR. Repertoires were generated with immunoSEQ multiplex PCR, while TCRdb's copy carries only in-frame clones and drops some. Of about 180,000 clones in the sample, roughly 80% are singletons; the top ten hold under 2.5%. Points from the study as a whole: In an earlier analysis, about 87% or about 30%: the productive usage of most TCR beta V segments.

Remarks on this clone: Its matching antigen is unknown.

This receptor was taken from a man in his 60s in good health and CMV-seronegative. The source material was PBMCs.

The CDR3 DNA follows: TGTGCCAGCAGCGTAGGCCTAGCGGGACCGGGCTACGAGCAGTACTTC. It translates to CASSVGLAGPGYEQYF. The V and J genes are TRBV9 and TRBJ2-7; 9 bases are a match to TRBD2. The V gene end was trimmed by 0 bases and the J gene end by 3 bases; junction bases not matched to a gene: 7. Germline CDR1 and CDR2: SGDLS and YYNGEE. This CDR3 has 16 residues.